What follows describes a single TCR beta chain. Using RNA template, CDR3s of TCR alpha and beta were amplified with iRepertoire arm-PCR. TCRdb re-called the multiplex PCR reads with MiXCR, one entry per CDR3 protein. The sample has some 130,000 distinct CDR3 sequences, under 30% seen once. This entry belongs to a study of glioma-infiltrating T cells. Trimming took 6 bases from V and 2 from J, leaving 19 bases between them. There are 16 residues in the CDR3. Germline V gives CDR1 MDHEN, CDR2 SYDVKM. The receptor's source is a human donor with low-grade glioma or glioblastoma, undergoing nonglioma brain surgery, or in good health (not recorded which). Sequenced sample: glioma tissue, nonneoplastic brain tissue, or PBMCs (not recorded which). The chain uses TRBV28 and TRBJ1-2; a weak D match, TRBD1 (5 bases). The CDR3 protein is CASSPPPGRVNYGYTF. Written as DNA, the CDR3 is TGTGCCAGCAGCCCCCCGCCGGGCAGGGTAAACTATGGCTACACCTTC.